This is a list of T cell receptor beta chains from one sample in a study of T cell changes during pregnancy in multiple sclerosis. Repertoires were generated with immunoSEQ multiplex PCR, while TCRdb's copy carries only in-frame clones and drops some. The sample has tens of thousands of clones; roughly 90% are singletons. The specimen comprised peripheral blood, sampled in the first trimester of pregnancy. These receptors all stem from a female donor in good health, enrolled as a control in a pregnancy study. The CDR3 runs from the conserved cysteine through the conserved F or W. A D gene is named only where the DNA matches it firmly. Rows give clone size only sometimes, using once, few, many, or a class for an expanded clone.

TGTGCCAGCAGTGATGGAGGGTCGGGCTACACCTTC | CASSDGGSGYTF | TRBV6-1 | - | TRBJ1-2 | -
TGTGCCAGCAGCACCAGGGGAATTAGTGGAGGCTACGAGCAGTACTTC | CASSTRGISGGYEQYF | TRBV27 | - | TRBJ2-7 | -
TGCGCCAGCAGCCAAGAATTGGCTAGCGTATCCTACGAGCAGTACTTC | CASSQELASVSYEQYF | TRBV4-3 | - | TRBJ2-7 | -
TGTGCCAGCAGTTCGCAGGGGGCGATAGATACGCAGTATTTT | CASSSQGAIDTQYF | TRBV27 | - | TRBJ2-3 | TRBD1
TGTGCCAGCAGCGTAGTCCCGGACAGGACAGATACGCAGTATTTT | CASSVVPDRTDTQYF | TRBV9 | - | TRBJ2-3 | TRBD1
TGTGCCAGCAGTGGCCGGGACAGGGGGATTGAAAAACTGTTTTTT | CASSGRDRGIEKLFF | TRBV6-6 | - | TRBJ1-4 | TRBD1
TGTGCCAGCAGCAAAGCTTCTCCAGCGCGGGTATACAATGAGCAGTTCTTC | CASSKASPARVYNEQFF | TRBV21-1 | - | TRBJ2-1 | -
TGTGCTAGTTCGGGACAGGGGAACACTGAAGCTTTCTTT | CASSGQGNTEAFF | TRBV12-5 | few | TRBJ1-1 | TRBD1
TGTGCCAGCATCGGACTAGCGGGGGGGCCAGAGACCCAGTACTTC | CASIGLAGGPETQYF | TRBV6-1 | - | TRBJ2-5 | TRBD2
TGCGCCAGCAGCTTGGGCGACGGCCGGGGGAAAGAGACCCAGTACTTC | CASSLGDGRGKETQYF | TRBV5-1 | - | TRBJ2-5 | -
TGTGCCAGCAGTTTATTACTAGCGGGAGGGCCTTTCGAGCAGTACTTC | CASSLLLAGGPFEQYF | TRBV27 | - | TRBJ2-7 | TRBD2
TGTGCCATCAGTGAGCCGGGAGTAGCAAACAATGAGCAGTTCTTC | CAISEPGVANNEQFF | TRBV10-3 | once | TRBJ2-1 | -
TGTGCCAGCACCTTCGGGCCTCCCGGGGGAGCAGATACGCAGTATTTT | CASTFGPPGGADTQYF | TRBV5-6 | - | TRBJ2-3 | -
TGTGCCAGTAGTGCCGGTCGGAGGGGCACTGAAGCTTTCTTT | CASSAGRRGTEAFF | TRBV19 | - | TRBJ1-1 | -
TGCGCCAGCAGCTCCCTAGCGGGGGCCACCTACGAGCAGTACTTC | CASSSLAGATYEQYF | TRBV5-1 | - | TRBJ2-7 | TRBD2
TGTGCCAGCAGCTCCTGGACAGGAGAAGAGACCCAGTACTTC | CASSSWTGEETQYF | TRBV7-9 | - | TRBJ2-5 | TRBD1
TGTGCCAGCATCAGAACCGCTGGCAACACTGAAGCTTTCTTT | CASIRTAGNTEAFF | TRBV6-1 | - | TRBJ1-1 | -
TGTGCCAGCAGCCAAGGACAATTTGCAACTAATGAAAAACTGTTTTTT | CASSQGQFATNEKLFF | TRBV5-4 | - | TRBJ1-4 | -
TGTGCCAGCGTTCTCCATGGGGGGGCCGGGGAGCTGTTTTTT | CASVLHGGAGELFF | TRBV6-5 | few | TRBJ2-2 | TRBD2
TGTGCCAGCAGCGCCCCACGCGGGATCCTCGGCGAGCAGTACTTC | CASSAPRGILGEQYF | TRBV11-2 | - | TRBJ2-7 | -
TGTGCCAGCACGGTGTCTCGGACACTCTTTGATGAGCAGTTCTTC | CASTVSRTLFDEQFF | TRBV2 | - | TRBJ2-1 | -
TGTGCCAGTAGTATAGGAGGACAGGCCCCCTATGGCTACACCTTC | CASSIGGQAPYGYTF | TRBV19 | - | TRBJ1-2 | TRBD1
TGTGCCAGCAGCCCTTCTGGGGCCAACGTCCTGACTTTC | CASSPSGANVLTF | TRBV11-3 | - | TRBJ2-6 | -
TGTGCCAGCAGCAAAATCCCGCGGGGAGCAACTAATGAAAAACTGTTTTTT | CASSKIPRGATNEKLFF | TRBV21-1 | once | TRBJ1-4 | -
TGTGCCAGCAGCGATCACGGGGTGTATGGCTACACCTTC | CASSDHGVYGYTF | TRBV7-9 | - | TRBJ1-2 | -
TGTGCCAGCAGCTTAATAGCAGATACGCAGTATTTT | CASSLIADTQYF | TRBV7-2 | - | TRBJ2-3 | -
TGTGCCAGCAGGCCTGACAGGGGGCGAGAGACCCAGTACTTC | CASRPDRGRETQYF | TRBV6-1 | once | TRBJ2-5 | TRBD1